The entry that follows covers one T cell receptor beta chain sequence. Its antigen is undetermined. The record originates from a study of T cell responses to AZD1222 COVID-19 vaccine. Findings of the study overall: It was only a handful of AZD1222 recipients who were seropositive at baseline.

TCRdb keeps only in-frame clones here, not all; method: immunoSEQ multiplex PCR. The sample records about 140,000 clones, 85% to 95% being singletons. The TCR sequence derives from an adult who received the AZD1222 COVID-19 vaccine. Specimen: peripheral blood, collected 28 days after the second AZD1222 dose.

CDR3 protein: CASSKEGQIKTEAFF. In DNA form, the CDR3 reads TGTGCCAGCAGTAAGGAGGGGCAAATTAAAACTGAAGCTTTCTTT. This chain connects TRBV6-5 to TRBJ1-1; weak D call: TRBD1 (5 bases). The CDR3 sequence is 15 residues long. The V gene's germline CDR1 is MNHEY and CDR2 SVGAGI. V dropped 5 bases and J dropped 5 bases, with 18 bases sitting between them.